The present entry profiles one TCR beta chain with its context. V gave up 2 bases and J gave up 8 bases; unmatched junction bases: 8. CDR1 is SNHLY, CDR2 FYNNEI, per germline. The CDR3 length is 15 residues. This sample is part of a study of blood T cell repertoires in COVID-19. Study context: COVID-19 samples, acute and convalescent, were from the United States, Italy and Spain. T cells, B-cell-depleted T cells, or PBMCs supplied cDNA or gDNA.

Original data processing: Scientists estimated how many nucleated cells there were by amplifying reference gene primers. Produced via immunoSEQ multiplex PCR; TCRdb's table is partial and in-frame only. V, J and clone size reflect that table, while D and trimming were determined from the DNA. Of 150,000 to 160,000 clones in the sample, about 90% were seen once. This TCR came from a man in his forties or fifties with acute or convalescent COVID-19. Input material: peripheral blood. The rearrangement links TRBV2 to TRBJ2-1, with 8 bases aligning to TRBD2. The CDR3 DNA is TGTGCCAGCAGTGAACTCAGCGGGAGAAAGGATGAGCAGTTCTTC. This encodes CASSELSGRKDEQFF. The whole variable domain, filled in from reference TRBV2 and TRBJ2-1, reads EPEVTQTPSHQVTQMGQEVILRCVPISNHLYFYWYRQILGQKVEFLVSFYNNEISEKSEIFDDQFSVERPDGSNFTLKIRSTKLEDSAMYFCASSELSGRKDEQFFGPGTRLTVL.